The 24 T cell receptor beta chains given below trace back to one sample, sequenced in a study of T cells in Graves' hyperthyroidism and ophthalmopathy. TCR beta CDR3 regions were amplified from RNA transcripts. First-round RT-PCR with HTBI primers amplified the TCR CDR3 region. TCRdb redid the calling of the multiplex PCR reads with MiXCR, one entry per CDR3 protein. The sample holds roughly 500,000 distinct CDR3 sequences, roughly a quarter seen once. The sequenced sample was blood. Receptors were obtained from a woman between 25 and 40 years old with Graves' ophthalmopathy.

In this sample, this clonotype turned up many times. This chain links TRBV28 with TRBJ2-7, with 8 bases fitting TRBD2. Trimming cost V 5 bases and J 0 bases; bases outside gene matches: 9. The CDR3 contains 16 residues. Germline CDR1 reads MDHEN; CDR2 reads SYDVKM. CDR3 residues: CASSHPLAVSSYEQYF. CDR3 nucleotide sequence: TGTGCCAGCAGTCACCCACTAGCGGTGAGCTCCTACGAGCAGTACTTC.

At least ten counts were recorded for this clonotype. This rearrangement joins TRBV27 to TRBJ1-1; 8 nucleotides align to TRBD1. V trimming: 5 bases; J trimming: 1 base; junction bases outside the gene matches: 6. Germline V gene sequence: CDR1 MNHEY, CDR2 SMNVEV (reference sequence). This CDR3 has 15 residues. The CDR3 reads CASSPRQGRNTEAFF. The CDR3, as DNA: TGTGCCAGCAGTCCTCGACAGGGGCGGAACACTGAAGCTTTCTTT.

There are many counts of this clonotype. This chain uses TRBV15 with TRBJ1-3, with no clear D. V lost 0 bases, J lost 4 bases, and 10 bases lay in between. The CDR3 spans 15 residues. Germline V CDR1 and CDR2: LNHNV, YYDKDF (reference sequence). CDR3 coding DNA: TGTGCCACCAGCAGAGAGAAGGGAACGGGAAACACCATATATTTT. It encodes CATSREKGTGNTIYF.

In this sample, this clonotype turned up many times. The rearrangement links TRBV15 to TRBJ2-5; D remains unclear. The germline gives CDR1 LNHNV, CDR2 YYDKDF (reference sequence). The CDR3 is made up of 18 amino acids. V lost 0 bases and J lost 2, with 19 bases in between. CDR3: CATSRDRRNRHSQETQYF. Written as DNA, the CDR3 is TGTGCCACCAGCAGAGATAGGCGGAACCGCCATTCACAAGAGACCCAGTACTTC. Together with reference TRBV15 and TRBJ2-5, the CDR3 gives the full variable domain: DAMVIQNPRYQVTQFGKPVTLSCSQTLNHNVMYWYQQKSSQAPKLLFHYYDKDFNNEADTPDNFQSRRPNTSFCFLDIRSPGLGDTAMYLCATSRDRRNRHSQETQYFGPGTRLLVL.

This clonotype was counted ten times or more. The chain couples TRBV27 to TRBJ1-1, with D hard to call. Trimming left V 6 bases short and J 4 bases short, with 12 bases between. Per germline, CDR1 MNHEY and CDR2 SMNVEV (reference sequence). CDR3 length: 13 residues. The CDR3: CASSLGRATEAFF. The CDR3, as DNA: TGTGCCAGCAGCCTAGGGAGGGCCACTGAAGCTTTCTTT.

In this sample, this clonotype turned up many times. The rearrangement links TRBV5-1 to TRBJ2-5; D uncertain. The length of the CDR3 is 14 residues. Trimming pared 1 base from V and 3 bases from J, leaving 10 bases between. The germline V gene has CDR1 SGHRS and CDR2 YFSETQ. The CDR3 DNA reads TGCGCCAGCAGCTTGCGTCCAGGTGAAGAGACCCAGTACTTC. Amino acids: CASSLRPGEETQYF.

The chain has TRBV7-8 and TRBJ1-5; D is uncertain. Germline values: CDR1 SGHVS, CDR2 FQNEAQ. V was trimmed by 9 bases and J by 6 bases, leaving 9 bases between them. CDR3 length: 11 residues. The CDR3: CAREGGQPQHF. DNA of the CDR3: TGTGCCAGGGAAGGTGGTCAGCCCCAGCATTTT.

This clonotype showed up just a few times. The conserved closing phenylalanine or tryptophan is absent in this CDR3, likely reflecting a read error. The chain carries TRBV7-3 and TRBJ2-2, with D possibly being TRBD2 (5 bases). Between the trimmed V and J ends, which lost 5 bases and 5 bases, there was a span of 12 bases. Germline lookup yields CDR1 SGHTA and CDR2 FQGTGA. The CDR3 runs to 14 residues. The DNA of the CDR3 is TGTGCCAGCAGCCTTCTCCGGGGTACCGGGGAGCTGTTTTCT. Residues: CASSLLRGTGELFS.

Concerning this clonotype itself: One junction end disagrees with the germline gene, perhaps due to a read error. The chain uses TRBV2 and TRBJ2-5; the D gene is possibly TRBD2 (6 bases). This CDR3 contains 14 residues. The V gene's germline CDR1 is SNHLY and CDR2 FYNNEI. Here the CDR3 reads CATSAGGRQETQYF. The DNA for the CDR3 is TGTGCCACCAGTGCCGGAGGGCGGCAAGAGACCCAGTACTTC. Complete variable domain (other parts from reference TRBV2 and TRBJ2-5): EPEVTQTPSHQVTQMGQEVILRCVPISNHLYFYWYRQILGQKVEFLVSFYNNEISEKSEIFDDQFSVERPDGSNFTLKIRSTKLEDSAMYFCATSAGGRQETQYFGPGTRLLVL.

This chain uses TRBV30 with TRBJ1-5; possibly TRBD1 for D (5 bases). Germline-derived CDR1 and CDR2 are GTSNPN and SVGIG (reference sequence). The CDR3 length is 13 residues. V was clipped by 2 bases and J by 4 bases, with 9 bases between them. In nucleotides, the CDR3 is TGTGCCTGGAGTATCCAGGGAAATCAGCCCCAGCATTTT. Its translation is CAWSIQGNQPQHF.

This clonotype was detected only a few times. The chain recombines TRBV7-8 with TRBJ1-5, with a weak D call TRBD1 (5 bases). Germline V gene sequence: CDR1 SGHVS, CDR2 FQNEAQ. This CDR3 has 19 residues. V was clipped by 2 bases and J by 2 bases, with 22 bases between them. CDR3: CASSLNNWNNRDRNQPQHF. The CDR3 region has the DNA TGTGCCAGCAGCTTAAATAATTGGAATAACCGGGACCGCAATCAGCCCCAGCATTTT.

The chain couples TRBV7-2 to TRBJ2-5; D is unresolved. The CDR3 is 16 residues long. CDR1 SGHTA and CDR2 FQGNSA come from the germline V gene. The V end lost 0 bases, the J end lost 1 base, and 12 bases lay between the germline ends. The CDR3 region is CASSLASRGLQETQYF. Here the CDR3 DNA reads TGTGCCAGCAGCTTAGCCAGCCGAGGCCTCCAAGAGACCCAGTACTTC.

The table lists this clonotype with many counts. The chain employs TRBV6-5 and TRBJ2-2; perhaps TRBD1 as D (5 bases). The CDR3 contains 15 residues. Trimming left V 2 bases short and J 7 bases short, with 14 bases between. The germline gives CDR1 MNHEY, CDR2 SVGAGI. The CDR3 DNA reads TGTGCCAGCAGTTACGACGATAGGGGTAACGGGGAGCTGTTTTTT. Translating it yields CASSYDDRGNGELFF.

This clonotype has only a few counts. Since a much larger clone is just one base distant, this may be a read error. This rearrangement joins TRBV20-1 to TRBJ1-2; TRBD1 is a possible D gene (6 bases). Germline V gene lookup returns CDR1 DFQATT and CDR2 SNEGSKA (reference sequence). Trimming took off 0 bases at V and 8 bases at J, with 16 bases between the two ends. The CDR3 contains 14 residues. The CDR3 region is CSAREADSSGGYTF. The CDR3 nucleotides read TGCAGTGCTAGAGAAGCGGACAGTTCGGGCGGCTACACCTTC.

This clonotype was counted between two and nine times. This chain connects TRBV6-1 to TRBJ1-1; D is unresolved. The germline V and J ends were trimmed by 1 base and 0 bases, with 12 bases remaining between them. This CDR3 is built from 16 residues. Germline CDR1 MNHNS, CDR2 SASEGT. CDR3 loop: CASSEGRGMVNTEAFF. In DNA form, the CDR3 reads TGTGCCAGCAGTGAAGGGCGAGGGATGGTGAACACTGAAGCTTTCTTT.

The table lists this clonotype with many counts. The chain carries TRBV27 and TRBJ2-7, with 8 bases identical to TRBD1. Germline trimming cut 6 bases from V and 6 bases from J; bases unmatched to any gene: 10. The CDR3 spans 14 residues. The germline V gene encodes CDR1 MNHEY and CDR2 SMNVEV (reference sequence). Written as DNA, the CDR3 is TGTGCCAGCAGACCGGGACAGGAAAGAGGCGAGCAGTACTTC. The encoded protein is CASRPGQERGEQYF.

This clonotype has ten or more counts. Here the CDR3 reads CASSSGQEQETQYF. The CDR3 region has the DNA TGCGCCAGCAGCTCAGGACAGGAACAAGAGACCCAGTACTTC. This chain uses TRBV5-1 with TRBJ2-5; the match to TRBD1 covers 7 bases. The ends lost 3 bases at V and 2 bases at J; junction bases unmatched: 4. The CDR3 has 14 amino acids. The V gene's germline CDR1 is SGHRS and CDR2 YFSETQ.

This clonotype has more than one count but fewer than ten. The CDR3 nucleotides are TGTGCCAGCAGCCAGACAGGGCCTGAAGCTTTCTTT. Translation gives CASSQTGPEAFF. V and J are TRBV3-1 and TRBJ1-1, with 7 bases fitting TRBD1. Looked up from germline, CDR1 is LGHDT and CDR2 is YNNKEL (reference sequence). The CDR3 spans 12 residues. The V segment lost 3 bases and the J segment 6 bases; nucleotides outside the gene matches: 1. The full variable domain, its missing parts supplied by reference TRBV3-1 and TRBJ1-1, is DTAVSQTPKYLVTQMGNDKSIKCEQNLGHDTMYWYKQDSKKFLKIMFSYNNKELIINETVPNRFSPKSPDKAHLNLHINSLELGDSAVYFCASSQTGPEAFFGQGTRLTVV.

This clonotype came up many times. This chain uses TRBV20-1 with TRBJ2-7; TRBD2 matches 8 bases. Per the germline V gene, CDR1 is DFQATT and CDR2 is SNEGSKA (reference sequence). The CDR3 has 15 amino acids. The V gene end was trimmed by 6 bases and the J gene end by 4 bases; junction bases not matched to a gene: 14. The CDR3, as DNA: TGCAGTGCCGGGAGAAGTCGGGGGGGCCGGTACGAGCAGTACTTC. This gives the protein CSAGRSRGGRYEQYF.

This CDR3 reads CASSVDPDRVETQYF. The DNA for the CDR3 is TGTGCCAGCAGCGTGGACCCGGACAGGGTAGAGACCCAGTACTTC. This chain connects TRBV7-2 to TRBJ2-5; 8 nucleotides line up with TRBD1. The V and J ends lost 5 bases and 4 bases, in that order; junction bases with no gene match: 9. The CDR3 contains 15 residues. Germline CDR1 reads SGHTA; CDR2 reads FQGNSA.

This clonotype was detected a few times. The chain employs TRBV20-1 and TRBJ1-1; D is possibly TRBD1 (6 bases). The ends were cut back, 3 bases at V and 0 bases at J, with 11 bases in the middle. CDR3 length: 14 residues. The germline CDR1 and CDR2 sequences are DFQATT and SNEGSKA (reference sequence). DNA of the CDR3: TGCAGTGCTAGGGACAGAGTCATGAACACTGAAGCTTTCTTT. This codes for CSARDRVMNTEAFF.

Many counts were recorded for this clonotype. The chain joins TRBV20-1 to TRBJ1-5; possible D gene TRBD1, 5 bases. V lost 3 bases and J lost 4, with 10 bases in between. Germline-derived CDR1 and CDR2 are DFQATT and SNEGSKA (reference sequence). CDR3 length: 13 amino acids. The CDR3 reads CSASGRANQPQHF. The CDR3 nucleotides read TGCAGTGCTAGTGGCAGGGCAAATCAGCCCCAGCATTTT.

At least ten counts were recorded for this clonotype. V gene TRBV19 combines with J gene TRBJ1-1; D gene unclear. V shed 6 bases and J shed 5 bases, with 10 bases lying between them. This CDR3 spans 12 amino acids. Germline assignment: CDR1 LNHDA and CDR2 SQIVND (reference sequence). CDR3 residues: CASSSGLTEAFF. The CDR3 coding sequence is TGTGCCAGTAGCAGCGGGCTAACTGAAGCTTTCTTT.

This clonotype appeared many times. This chain connects TRBV20-1 to TRBJ1-1, with D uncertain. This CDR3 comprises 13 residues. Trimming cost V 0 bases and J 9 bases, with 14 bases left between them. Germline V gene data show CDR1 as DFQATT and CDR2 as SNEGSKA (reference sequence). CDR3 DNA sequence: TGCAGTGCTAGAGATCGGCGATACCTAAAAGCTTTCTTT. Its protein is CSARDRRYLKAFF.